The next 5 T cell receptor beta chains were all read from a single sample in a study of persistence of HIV-infected CD4 T cells. This nonspecific control used anti-CD3/anti-CD28 bead stimulation of CD4+ T cells. CD4+ T cells upregulating both CD40 ligand and CD69 were sorted as responding cells. The libraries were made with immunoSEQ version 4 in survey mode. The repertoire was sequenced with immunoSEQ multiplex PCR; TCRdb's copy has only in-frame clones and lacks some. The sample holds roughly 43,000 clones, 70% to 90% seen once. Their cognate antigens are unknown. The sample here was CD4+ T cells sorted from PBMCs after roughly 18-hour stimulation, taken from a patient who received antiretroviral therapy. Receptors were obtained from an adult man with HIV who was CMV-seropositive.

The V and J genes are TRBV18 and TRBJ2-3, with D possibly being TRBD1 (6 bases). CDR1 and CDR2 from the germline V gene are KGHSH and LQKENI. Trimming pared 4 bases from V and 1 base from J, leaving 15 bases between. The CDR3 totals 16 residues. In DNA, the CDR3 is TGTGCCAGCTCACAAAACAGGGTAAAAGGCACAGATACGCAGTATTTT. The encoded protein is CASSQNRVKGTDTQYF.

The chain joins TRBV5-1 to TRBJ2-1; 8 nucleotides line up with TRBD2. This CDR3 region has 15 residues. Trimming at V came to 5 bases and at J to 5 bases, leaving 9 bases not matched to a gene. Per the germline V gene, CDR1 is SGHRS and CDR2 is YFSETQ. The DNA for the CDR3 is TGCGCCAGCAGTAACGGGGGGGCCAACAACAATGAGCAGTTCTTC. Translating gives CASSNGGANNNEQFF.

The chain recombines TRBV4-2 with TRBJ1-6; D is ambiguous. CDR3 size: 14 residues. V was trimmed by 0 bases and J by 10 bases, leaving 10 bases between them. In germline, CDR1 is LGHNA, CDR2 YNFKEQ. In nucleotides, the CDR3 is TGTGCCAGCAGCCAAGAGGGCAGTTCATCACCCCTCCACTTT. The encoded protein is CASSQEGSSSPLHF.

The V gene is TRBV6-5, the J gene TRBJ1-5; 9 bases fit TRBD1. V shed 6 bases, J shed 5 bases, and the junction held 8 bases outside the gene matches. The CDR3 length is 15 residues. Germline V gives CDR1 MNHEY, CDR2 SVGAGI. The CDR3 reads CASSSLGTGHQPQHF. The CDR3 DNA reads TGTGCCAGCAGCTCCCTGGGGACAGGGCATCAGCCCCAGCATTTT.

The V and J genes are TRBV3-1 (or the pseudogene TRBV3-2) and TRBJ1-3, with 7 nucleotides matching TRBD1. Germline CDR1 is LGHDT and CDR2 is YNNKEL (reference sequence). The CDR3 runs 15 residues. Trimming at V came to 3 bases and at J to 5 bases, leaving 7 bases not matched to a gene. The DNA for the CDR3 is TGTGCCAGCAGCCAGACAGGGCTTGCCCGAAACACCATATATTTT. This codes for CASSQTGLARNTIYF.